This entry features one TCR beta chain sequence. This specimen belongs to a study of T-cell memory formation after mild COVID-19. TCRdb ran MiXCR on the 5' RACE reads and lists one entry per CDR3 protein. The data show around 300,000 distinct CDR3 sequences, 13% seen once. This TCR was sampled from a young man who had mild COVID-19 (a few samples of this study predate the infection). Cell type and time point are not known. Source material: PBMCs or a T cell subset sorted from them (not recorded which).

The CDR3 bases are TGCAGTGCTAGTCGAAGGGGGAGAACCTCTAGCGAAGCTTTCTTT. Protein product: CSASRRGRTSSEAFF. The genes are TRBV20-1 and TRBJ1-1; D is perhaps TRBD1 (6 bases). Trimming removed 3 bases from V and 8 bases from J, with 22 bases in between. This CDR3 is built from 15 residues. Germline V gene sequence: CDR1 DFQATT, CDR2 SNEGSKA (reference sequence).